The 14 T cell receptor beta chains reported below all come from one sample, sequenced in a study of OX40 agonist ivuxolimab in advanced cancers. The data were produced by immunoSEQ multiplex PCR, yet TCRdb's version contains in-frame clones alone and is incomplete. The sample lists some 44,000 clones, approximately 83% seen once, with around 30% in the top ten. The sequences come from CD4+ or CD8+ T cells sorted from blood, collected in a trial of the OX40 agonist ivuxolimab. Receptors originate from an adult with an advanced solid tumor such as melanoma, head and neck, liver or kidney cancer.

The chain carries TRBV5-5 and TRBJ2-7, with no clear D. From germline, CDR1 is SGHKS and CDR2 YYEKEE (reference sequence). Trimming removed 6 bases from V and 3 bases from J, with 13 bases in between. This CDR3 contains 13 residues. The CDR3 spells CASTDGRFYEQYF. CDR3 DNA: TGTGCCAGCACGGATGGCCGTTTCTACGAGCAGTACTTC.

The chain links TRBV5-1 to TRBJ2-3, with D possibly TRBD1 on 5 matching bases. The CDR3 is 15 residues long. Per the germline V gene, CDR1 is SGHRS and CDR2 is YFSETQ. The V gene lost 3 bases and the J gene lost 2 bases, with 13 bases spanning the gap. In DNA form, the CDR3 reads TGCGCCAGCAGCTCGGACACGATTTACACAGATACGCAGTATTTT. Its translation is CASSSDTIYTDTQYF.

The chain employs TRBV10-3 and TRBJ2-3; possible D gene TRBD2, 6 bases. Deletions cut 6 bases from V and 6 bases from J, with 10 bases between. The CDR3 length is 12 residues. Germline V gives CDR1 ENHRY, CDR2 SYGVKD. CDR3 nucleotides: TGTGCCATCAGAAAGGAGGGGGATACGCAGTATTTT. The encoded protein is CAIRKEGDTQYF.

The chain joins TRBV28 to TRBJ2-1, with D perhaps TRBD2 (7 bases). V was clipped by 10 bases and J by 9 bases, with 22 bases between them. The CDR3 runs 14 residues. Germline V gene data show CDR1 as MDHEN and CDR2 as SYDVKM. This CDR3 reads CATVAPGGPSEQFF. In nucleotides, the CDR3 is TGTGCCACCGTTGCGCCCGGGGGGCCAAGTGAGCAGTTCTTC. Full variable domain (rest looked up from reference TRBV28 and TRBJ2-1): DVKVTQSSRYLVKRTGEKVFLECVQDMDHENMFWYRQDPGLGLRLIYFSYDVKMKEKGDIPEGYSVSREKKERFSLILESASTNQTSMYLCATVAPGGPSEQFFGPGTRLTVL.

Comments on this clone: A read error may account for a junction end that differs from germline. The gene calls are TRBV18 and TRBJ2-7, with 7 bases matching TRBD2. Germline V lookup: CDR1 KGHSH, CDR2 LQKENI. This CDR3 contains 15 residues. The CDR3 region has the DNA TGTGCCAGTTCACCAGGCGGGGGACTAAACTACGAGCAGTACTTC. Its translation: CASSPGGGLNYEQYF.

The chain links TRBV7-9 to TRBJ2-7; TRBD2 is a possible D gene (6 bases). Germline V gene sequence: CDR1 SEHNR, CDR2 FQNEAQ (reference sequence). The CDR3 consists of 13 residues. V was clipped by 4 bases and J by 0 bases, with 7 bases between them. CDR3 sequence reads: CASSSAGSYEQYF. CDR3 sequence (DNA): TGTGCCAGCAGCTCAGCGGGCTCCTACGAGCAGTACTTC. The full variable domain, completed using reference TRBV7-9 and TRBJ2-7, is DTGVSQNPRHKITKRGQNVTFRCDPISEHNRLYWYRQTLGQGPEFLTYFQNEAQLEKSRLLSDRFSAERPKGSFSTLEIQRTEQGDSAMYLCASSSAGSYEQYFGPGTRLTVT.

This clone was seen a single time. This chain uses TRBV7-9 with TRBJ2-1; TRBD2 aligns across 7 bases. Trimming cost V 3 bases and J 2 bases; bases outside gene matches: 7. The CDR3 runs to 16 residues. CDR1 SEHNR and CDR2 FQNEAQ come from the germline V gene (reference sequence). CDR3 in amino acids: CASSLDSAGPYNEQFF. For the CDR3, the DNA is TGTGCCAGCAGCTTGGACTCAGCGGGGCCCTACAATGAGCAGTTCTTC.

The chain employs TRBV27 and TRBJ2-7; the match to TRBD1 covers 10 bases. V was pared by 9 bases and J by 5 bases, with 10 bases of the junction left unmatched. The germline CDR1 and CDR2 sequences are MNHEY and SMNVEV (reference sequence). The CDR3 sequence is 14 residues long. CDR3 in amino acids: CARSTGQGFNEQYF. CDR3 nucleotide sequence: TGTGCCAGATCTACGGGACAGGGGTTCAACGAGCAGTACTTC.

This chain joins TRBV5-1 and TRBJ1-1; D may be TRBD1 (5 bases). V was cut by 2 bases and J by 1 base, with 15 bases left in between. The CDR3 is 16 residues long. Germline assignment: CDR1 SGHRS and CDR2 YFSETQ. CDR3 in DNA: TGCGCCAGCAGCTTCTCGGTTCGGGGGTCGAACACTGAAGCTTTCTTT. This sequence encodes CASSFSVRGSNTEAFF.

The V and J genes are TRBV7-9 and TRBJ2-2; D may be TRBD1 or TRBD2 (6 bases each). V lost 2 bases to trimming and J lost 4 bases, with 11 bases between them. Looked up from germline, CDR1 is SEHNR and CDR2 is FQNEAQ (reference sequence). This CDR3 comprises 15 residues. The CDR3 sequence: CASSLLGGRTGELFF. Here the CDR3 DNA reads TGTGCCAGCAGCTTATTGGGGGGCCGCACCGGGGAGCTGTTTTTT.

This chain uses TRBV19 with TRBJ2-1; D gene unclear. Germline assignment: CDR1 LNHDA and CDR2 SQIVND (reference sequence). V lost 3 bases and J lost 10, with 19 bases in between. This CDR3 comprises 15 residues. CDR3 in amino acids: CASSMPLDFKVEQFF. In DNA form, the CDR3 reads TGTGCCAGTAGTATGCCCCTCGATTTCAAGGTGGAGCAGTTCTTC.

This clone appeared a few times. This chain connects TRBV19 to TRBJ1-2; D is perhaps TRBD1 (6 bases). The CDR3 contains 15 residues. Trimming cost V 9 bases and J 2 bases, with 19 bases left between them. Germline-derived CDR1 and CDR2 are LNHDA and SQIVND (reference sequence). CDR3 protein: CASSGTLFANYGYTF. The CDR3 nucleotides are TGTGCCAGCTCCGGGACACTTTTCGCCAACTATGGCTACACCTTC.

In nucleotides, the CDR3 is TGTGCCAGCAGCTTACTAGAAGAGACCCAGTACTTC. Its protein product is CASSLLEETQYF. This rearrangement joins TRBV7-9 to TRBJ2-5; D unresolved. CDR3 length equals 12 residues. Germline V CDR1 and CDR2: SEHNR, FQNEAQ (reference sequence). Trimming shortened V by 2 bases and J by 3 bases, and 4 bases separated the two germline ends.

There are a few counts of this clone. This chain joins TRBV7-2 and TRBJ2-1, with 13 bases fitting TRBD2. J gave up 7 bases and V 2 bases, and 2 bases lay outside the gene matches. Germline CDR1 reads SGHTA; CDR2 reads FQGNSA. The CDR3 length is 15 residues. The CDR3 sequence: CASSLWTSGRNEQFF. The CDR3 coding sequence is TGTGCCAGCAGCTTATGGACTAGCGGGAGAAATGAGCAGTTCTTC.